Each of the 27 T cell receptor beta chains below was sequenced from the same sample in a study of cytomegalovirus exposure and HLA in healthy donors. The method was immunoSEQ multiplex PCR; TCRdb's version includes in-frame clones alone and lacks a portion of them. Of some 230,000 clones in the sample, under 95% were seen once. Sequenced: PBMCs. These receptors were taken from a woman aged 18-30 years in good health and CMV-seronegative.

The chain carries TRBV4-1 and TRBJ2-2; 8 bases are a match to TRBD1. V lost 1 base to trimming and J lost 3 bases; unmatched junction nucleotides: 4. CDR1 is MGHRA, CDR2 YSYEKL, per germline. The CDR3 length is 16 residues. In nucleotides, the CDR3 is TGCGCCAGCAGCCAAGTGACAGGGGTGGACACCGGGGAGCTGTTTTTT. Translated, it gives CASSQVTGVDTGELFF.

V is TRBV28 and J is TRBJ1-1, with D perhaps matching TRBD1 (5 bases). V dropped 3 bases and J dropped 2 bases, with 13 bases sitting between them. Germline V CDR1 and CDR2: MDHEN, SYDVKM. The CDR3 extends over 15 amino acids. CDR3 in amino acids: CASSLIQGRNTEAFF. The CDR3 nucleotides are TGTGCCAGCAGTTTGATCCAGGGCAGAAACACTGAAGCTTTCTTT.

In this sample, this clone turned up once. V usage is TRBV28 and J usage is TRBJ2-7, with D unresolved. The germline V gene encodes CDR1 MDHEN and CDR2 SYDVKM. The CDR3 has 14 residues. Trimming took 7 bases from V and 0 from J, leaving 13 bases between them. The CDR3 sequence is CASTQAANSYEQYF. CDR3 DNA: TGTGCCAGCACCCAAGCCGCCAACTCCTACGAGCAGTACTTC. The complete variable domain, with remaining parts taken from reference TRBV28 and TRBJ2-7, reads DVKVTQSSRYLVKRTGEKVFLECVQDMDHENMFWYRQDPGLGLRLIYFSYDVKMKEKGDIPEGYSVSREKKERFSLILESASTNQTSMYLCASTQAANSYEQYFGPGTRLTVT.

The chain links TRBV5-5 to TRBJ1-6, with a tentative D call TRBD1 (5 bases). Per germline, CDR1 SGHKS and CDR2 YYEKEE (reference sequence). CDR3 length equals 14 residues. Trimming removed 0 bases from V and 10 bases from J, with 11 bases in between. CDR3 sequence: CASSLGDRLSPLHF. The CDR3 nucleotides read TGTGCCAGCAGCTTGGGAGACAGATTATCACCCCTCCACTTT.

The J gene is TRBJ2-5, the V gene TRBV29-1; D is unresolved. The CDR3 is 10 amino acids. The germline V gene encodes CDR1 SQVTM and CDR2 ANQGSEA. V was trimmed by 4 bases and J by 5 bases, leaving 5 bases between them. The CDR3 loop reads CSVGAETQYF. CDR3 nucleotides: TGCAGCGTTGGGGCGGAGACCCAGTACTTC.

This clone was detected only once. At the DNA level, this CDR3 is encoded by other sequences in the same sample as well. The rearrangement joins TRBV29-1 to TRBJ1-2, with D maybe TRBD1 (6 bases). V was pared by 4 bases and J by 2 bases, with 8 bases between. CDR3 size: 12 residues. Germline V gives CDR1 SQVTM, CDR2 ANQGSEA. The CDR3 protein is CSVGQGNYGYTF. DNA of the CDR3: TGCAGCGTTGGTCAGGGGAACTATGGCTACACCTTC.

A remark on this clone: The junction departs from germline at one end; a sequencing error may be responsible. This CDR3 is CASSSFGDTIYF. The CDR3 nucleotides are TGTGCCAGCAGCTCCTTTGGAGACACCATATATTTT. The rearrangement links TRBV7-6 to TRBJ1-3; no clear D gene. There are 12 residues in the CDR3. Looked up from germline, CDR1 is SGHVS and CDR2 is FNYEAQ.

In its sample, this clone was seen a few times. The rearrangement uses TRBV30 and TRBJ1-2, with TRBD1 matching 8 bases. Trimming took 4 bases from V and 3 from J; bases not matched to a gene: 10. The CDR3 is 15 amino acids. Per germline, CDR1 GTSNPN and CDR2 SVGIG (reference sequence). CDR3 sequence: CAWIFQDREDYGYTF. The CDR3 DNA follows: TGTGCCTGGATTTTCCAGGACAGGGAGGACTATGGCTACACCTTC.

The V and J genes are TRBV6-1 and TRBJ2-3, with TRBD2 identical over 7 bases. The CDR3 is 13 residues long. Per the germline V gene, CDR1 is MNHNS and CDR2 is SASEGT. The V gene end was trimmed by 8 bases and the J gene end by 9 bases; junction bases not matched to a gene: 11. The CDR3 loop is CASLLREGTTQYF. The DNA for the CDR3 is TGTGCCAGCCTCCTGAGGGAGGGAACCACGCAGTATTTT.

This clone was seen once. This chain links TRBV7-9 with TRBJ2-7; TRBD1 agrees at 8 bases. Trimming removed 3 bases from V and 3 bases from J; junction bases left unmatched: 4. Germline values: CDR1 SEHNR, CDR2 FQNEAQ (reference sequence). The CDR3 has 14 amino acids. This CDR3 reads CASSFPDRGYEQYF. Here the CDR3 DNA reads TGTGCCAGCAGCTTCCCCGACAGGGGCTACGAGCAGTACTTC.

The chain is built from TRBV5-6 and TRBJ2-2; D is uncertain. The CDR3 covers 14 residues. CDR1 is SGHDT and CDR2 is YYEEEE in the germline V gene. Trimming pared 0 bases from V and 1 base from J, leaving 4 bases between. DNA for the CDR3: TGTGCCAGCAGCTTGGTAGTGAACACCGGGGAGCTGTTTTTT. It yields the protein CASSLVVNTGELFF.

This chain links TRBV5-1 with TRBJ2-7; 10 positions agree with TRBD1. With 4 bases clipped from V and 0 bases from J, the junction kept 4 bases outside the gene matches. CDR3 length equals 15 residues. Germline CDR1 and CDR2: SGHRS and YFSETQ. The CDR3 loop reads CASSPRTGGSYEQYF. CDR3 DNA sequence: TGCGCCAGCAGCCCTCGGACAGGGGGCTCCTACGAGCAGTACTTC.

The chain employs TRBV11-2 and TRBJ2-2; 16 nucleotides line up with TRBD2. Per germline, CDR1 SGHAT and CDR2 FQNNGV. This CDR3 is 18 amino acids long. V dropped 7 bases and J dropped 4; count of bases not matched to a gene: 9. The DNA of the CDR3 is TGTGCCAGCACTACGTCGGGACTAGCGGGAGGGCTCACCGGGGAGCTGTTTTTT. This codes for CASTTSGLAGGLTGELFF.

The V call is TRBV28, the J call TRBJ1-5, with 9 bases that match TRBD1. Germline assignment: CDR1 MDHEN and CDR2 SYDVKM. With V trimmed by 2 bases and J by 2 bases, 7 bases remained unmatched. CDR3 length: 17 residues. This chain's CDR3 is CASSLETGGGRNQPQHF. CDR3 sequence (DNA): TGTGCCAGCAGTTTAGAGACAGGGGGTGGGCGCAATCAGCCCCAGCATTTT.

The V gene is TRBV5-4, the J gene TRBJ2-7, with D possibly TRBD2 on 5 matching bases. Germline loops: CDR1 SGHNT, CDR2 YYREEE (reference sequence). V lost 4 bases and J 6 bases, leaving 20 bases between the germline ends. The CDR3 is made up of 15 amino acids. The CDR3 coding sequence is TGTGCCAGCAGCCCCTGGACTCTTGGAGGATCCGAGCAGTACTTC. Translated: CASSPWTLGGSEQYF.

CDR3 sequence: CASSQDRRGWNYGYTF. For the CDR3, the DNA is TGCGCCAGCAGCCAAGATAGGAGGGGATGGAACTATGGCTACACCTTC. The chain employs TRBV4-1 and TRBJ1-2; D possibly corresponds to TRBD1 (5 bases). CDR1 is MGHRA and CDR2 is YSYEKL in the germline V gene. CDR3 size: 16 residues. V lost 0 bases and J 2 bases, leaving 13 bases between the germline ends.

This chain links TRBV5-1 with TRBJ2-1; tentative D call: TRBD2 (6 bases). This CDR3 comprises 16 residues. V was shortened by 2 bases and J by 4 bases, with 16 bases between the two germline ends. The germline V gene has CDR1 SGHRS and CDR2 YFSETQ. The CDR3 sequence: CASSFGLTQLYNEQFF. CDR3 sequence (DNA): TGCGCCAGCAGCTTCGGACTAACCCAGCTTTACAATGAGCAGTTCTTC.

The chain has TRBV28 and TRBJ2-1, with a weak D call TRBD1 (5 bases). Trimming shortened V by 6 bases and J by 4 bases, and 7 bases separated the two germline ends. The CDR3 contains 12 residues. Germline V gives CDR1 MDHEN, CDR2 SYDVKM. This CDR3 reads CASRGPYNEQFF. As DNA, the CDR3 is TGTGCCAGCAGGGGGCCATACAATGAGCAGTTCTTC.

The chain combines TRBV28 with TRBJ1-2; D remains ambiguous. CDR3 length: 15 residues. V lost 4 bases, J lost 4 bases, and 16 bases lay in between. The germline gives CDR1 MDHEN, CDR2 SYDVKM. The CDR3 DNA is TGTGCCAGCAGTTCAATGAGAGGCCCGAGCTATGGCTACACCTTC. Encoded protein: CASSSMRGPSYGYTF.

This clone was picked up one time. V is TRBV10-3 and J is TRBJ2-7, with 11 nucleotides matching TRBD2. This CDR3 is 15 amino acids long. Germline CDR1 ENHRY, CDR2 SYGVKD. The ends lost 6 bases at V and 1 base at J; junction bases unmatched: 5. Written as DNA, the CDR3 is TGTGCCATCAGCAGGACTAGCGGGCTTTCCTACGAGCAGTACTTC. Its protein is CAISRTSGLSYEQYF.

The genes are TRBV7-9 and TRBJ2-7; 7 bases are shared with TRBD2. There are 14 residues in the CDR3. Germline V lookup: CDR1 SEHNR, CDR2 FQNEAQ (reference sequence). The V and J ends lost 5 bases and 6 bases, in that order; junction bases with no gene match: 10. The CDR3 DNA sequence: TGTGCCAGCAGCCCCTCAGCGGGACCGGGCGAGCAGTACTTC. Translation gives CASSPSAGPGEQYF.

The CDR3: CASSAGGWGNTEAFF. For the CDR3, the DNA is TGTGCCAGCAGTGCAGGGGGATGGGGGAACACTGAAGCTTTCTTT. This sequence joins TRBV25-1 and TRBJ1-1; 7 nucleotides align to TRBD1. Trimming removed 4 bases from V and 1 base from J; junction bases left unmatched: 6. The CDR3 is 15 amino acids. CDR1 and CDR2 from the germline V gene are MGHDK and SYGVNS.

This clone was recorded a few times. V gene TRBV7-6 combines with J gene TRBJ2-7; D is ambiguous. V was trimmed by 3 bases and J by 7 bases, leaving 7 bases between them. The CDR3 totals 11 residues. Looked up from germline, CDR1 is SGHVS and CDR2 is FNYEAQ. The CDR3, as DNA: TGTGCCAGCAGCTTCAATCAAGAGCAGTACTTC. Residues: CASSFNQEQYF.

V usage is TRBV27 and J usage is TRBJ2-3; 7 bases match TRBD1. CDR1 and CDR2 (germline): MNHEY, SMNVEV (reference sequence). The CDR3 sequence is 13 residues long. V dropped 10 bases and J dropped 1; count of bases not matched to a gene: 5. CDR3 DNA: TGTGCCACCAAAGACAGGGGCACAGATACGCAGTATTTT. Its protein is CATKDRGTDTQYF.

This chain links TRBV30 with TRBJ1-1; D unclear. V was shortened by 3 bases and J by 1 base, with 15 bases between the two germline ends. The CDR3 loop spans 15 amino acids. The germline CDR1 and CDR2 sequences are GTSNPN and SVGIG (reference sequence). Here the CDR3 reads CAWRPVGGGNTEAFF. The CDR3 bases are TGTGCCTGGAGGCCGGTGGGCGGAGGGAACACTGAAGCTTTCTTT.

V gene TRBV10-3 combines with J gene TRBJ1-2; 9 nucleotides agree with TRBD1. CDR3 length: 13 amino acids. Germline V gene data show CDR1 as ENHRY and CDR2 as SYGVKD. V lost 6 bases and J lost 6; bases outside the gene matches: 5. CDR3 residues: CAIRGDRDDGYTF. CDR3 nucleotides: TGTGCCATCAGGGGGGACAGGGATGATGGCTACACCTTC.

DNA for the CDR3: TGTGCCATCAGGCCGCGGACTTCTGGAAACACCATATATTTT. Its protein product is CAIRPRTSGNTIYF. This chain links TRBV10-3 with TRBJ1-3; D is undetermined. The V and J ends lost 6 bases and 1 base respectively, with 10 bases between them. Per the germline V gene, CDR1 is ENHRY and CDR2 is SYGVKD. This CDR3 region has 14 residues.